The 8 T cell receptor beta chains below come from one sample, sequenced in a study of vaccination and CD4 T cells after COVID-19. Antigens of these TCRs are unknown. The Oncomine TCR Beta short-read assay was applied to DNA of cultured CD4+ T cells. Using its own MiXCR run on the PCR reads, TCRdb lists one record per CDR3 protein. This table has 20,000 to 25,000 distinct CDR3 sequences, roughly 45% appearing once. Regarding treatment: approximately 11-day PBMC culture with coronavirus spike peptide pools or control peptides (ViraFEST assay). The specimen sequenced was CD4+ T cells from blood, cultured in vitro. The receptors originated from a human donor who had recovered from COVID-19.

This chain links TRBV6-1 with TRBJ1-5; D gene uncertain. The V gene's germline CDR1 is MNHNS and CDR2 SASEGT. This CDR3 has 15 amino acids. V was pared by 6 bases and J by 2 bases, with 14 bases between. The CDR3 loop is CASSQRSAGNQPQHF. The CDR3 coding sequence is TGTGCCAGCAGCCAGCGGTCGGCGGGCAATCAGCCCCAGCATTTT.

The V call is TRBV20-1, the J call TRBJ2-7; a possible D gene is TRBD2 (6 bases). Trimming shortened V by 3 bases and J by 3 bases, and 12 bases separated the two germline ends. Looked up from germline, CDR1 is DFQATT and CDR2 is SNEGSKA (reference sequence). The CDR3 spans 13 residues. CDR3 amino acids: CSASTSYNYEQYF. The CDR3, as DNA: TGCAGTGCTAGTACTAGCTACAACTACGAGCAGTACTTC.

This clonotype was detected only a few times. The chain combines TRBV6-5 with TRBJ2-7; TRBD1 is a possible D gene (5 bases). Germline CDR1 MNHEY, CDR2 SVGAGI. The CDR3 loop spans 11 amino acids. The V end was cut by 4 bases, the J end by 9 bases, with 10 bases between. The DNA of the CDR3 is TGTGCCAGCAGTTTCAGGGATGGGCAGTACTTC. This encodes CASSFRDGQYF.

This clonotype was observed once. The DNA of the CDR3 is TGTGCCAGCAGTTTAGGACAGGGGTTGGCCATCCTTAACTATGGCTACACCTTC. This translates into CASSLGQGLAILNYGYTF. The V gene is TRBV12-3 or TRBV12-4, the J gene TRBJ1-2, with TRBD1 identical over 8 bases. This CDR3 has 18 amino acids. J gave up 1 base and V 1 base, and 11 bases lay outside the gene matches.

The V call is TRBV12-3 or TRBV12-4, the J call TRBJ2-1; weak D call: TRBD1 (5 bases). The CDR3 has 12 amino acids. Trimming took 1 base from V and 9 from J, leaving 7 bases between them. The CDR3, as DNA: TGTGCCAGCAGTTTAGGGGGCGGTGAGCAGTTCTTC. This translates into CASSLGGGEQFF.

CDR3 DNA sequence: TGCGCCAGCAGTAGGGGCGAGGGGTATGGCTACACCTTC. This translates into CASSRGEGYGYTF. The chain joins TRBV10-2 to TRBJ1-2, with D possibly TRBD1 on 5 matching bases. V lost 5 bases, J lost 5 bases, and 12 bases lay in between. The CDR3 is made up of 13 amino acids. CDR1 is WSHSY, CDR2 SAAADI, per germline.

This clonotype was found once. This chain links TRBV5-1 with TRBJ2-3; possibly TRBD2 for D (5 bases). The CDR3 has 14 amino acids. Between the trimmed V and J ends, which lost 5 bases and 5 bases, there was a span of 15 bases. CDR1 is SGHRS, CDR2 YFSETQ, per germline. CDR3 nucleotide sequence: TGCGCCAGCAGTCTGGGCCTAGCAGGAGATACGCAGTATTTT. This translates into CASSLGLAGDTQYF.

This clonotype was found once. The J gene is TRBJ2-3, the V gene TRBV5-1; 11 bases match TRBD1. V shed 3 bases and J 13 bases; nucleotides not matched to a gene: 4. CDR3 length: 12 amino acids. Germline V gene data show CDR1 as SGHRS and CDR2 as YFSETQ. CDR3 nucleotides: TGCGCCAGCAGCTCGGACAGGGGGCGCGAGTATTTT. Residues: CASSSDRGREYF.